This T cell receptor (beta chain) was retrieved from a study of siplizumab effects on memory and regulatory T cells. Per germline, CDR1 KGHSH and CDR2 LQKENI. V was cut by 3 bases and J by 4 bases, with 12 bases left in between. The CDR3 sequence is 14 residues long. The table came from immunoSEQ multiplex PCR; TCRdb's copy has only in-frame clones and leaves some out. The data contain about 110,000 clones, around 90% of them singletons. The chain carries TRBV18 and TRBJ2-5, with a weak D call TRBD2 (6 bases). The sample consisted of CD4+ T cells sorted from blood. The TCR originated in a human donor in good health. CDR3 residues: CASSPLEGRETQYF. The CDR3 coding sequence is TGTGCCAGCTCACCCCTGGAGGGGCGAGAGACCCAGTACTTC.